This T cell receptor beta chain was recorded in a study of shared clonotypes between healthy human individuals. In germline, CDR1 is MNHNS, CDR2 SASEGT. This CDR3 region has 17 residues. The V end lost 4 bases, the J end lost 0 bases, and 19 bases lay between the germline ends. Study-level results: The study sampled only blood, and tissue repertoires likely differ.

For this clone: What it binds is not known.

Naive CD8 cells lacked CD45RO and underwent positive selection for CCR7, leaving out terminally differentiated effector memory CD45RA+ cells. Every donor, a Caucasian adult, lived in Nashville, Tennessee. The authors loaded around 190 ng DNA, around 30,000 T cell genomes, into sorted-subset replicate PCRs. Sequenced by immunoSEQ multiplex PCR; TCRdb stores in-frame clones only, minus some. The repertoire has over 2,000,000 clones, around 95% of them found once; the top ten carry approximately 1.6%. Material: naive CD8+ T cells from PBMCs. This TCR came from a man in his late teens or twenties in good health. Some clones in this sample may be carry-over from other donors' samples. The chain is built from TRBV6-1 and TRBJ2-7, with D tentatively TRBD1 or TRBD2 (6 bases each). CDR3 sequence reads: CASSGWGAGNPSYEQYF. The CDR3 DNA is TGTGCCAGCAGTGGATGGGGGGCGGGGAACCCCTCCTACGAGCAGTACTTC.